The 7 T cell receptor beta chains in this list originate from one sample, sequenced in a study of identical twins. TCRdb re-called the 5' RACE reads through MiXCR, storing one row per CDR3 protein. The data contain about 660,000 distinct CDR3 sequences, 8.6% of them singletons. Separately, the same data were catalogued under a study of yellow fever vaccine responses in identical twins.

The sequenced sample was PBMCs. The receptors originated from a woman aged 18-30 years in good health.

The chain is built from TRBV7-9 and TRBJ1-1; 9 nucleotides match TRBD1. Germline V gene data show CDR1 as SEHNR and CDR2 as FQNEAQ (reference sequence). CDR3 length equals 15 residues. Trimming at V came to 6 bases and at J to 5 bases, leaving 10 bases not matched to a gene. The CDR3 bases are TGTGCCAGCAGAGTAACAGGGGGCTTTGGAACTGAAGCTTTCTTT. Encoded protein: CASRVTGGFGTEAFF.

In its sample, this clonotype was seen many times. Germline and junction disagree at one end, which may indicate a read error. This rearrangement joins TRBV20-1 to TRBJ2-1; 10 nucleotides align to TRBD2. From germline, CDR1 is DFQATT and CDR2 SNEGSKA (reference sequence). There are 14 residues in the CDR3. This CDR3 is CSARGLAEFNEQFF. DNA of the CDR3: TGCAGTGCCAGAGGACTAGCGGAATTCAATGAGCAGTTCTTC.

V usage is TRBV18 and J usage is TRBJ2-7, with TRBD1 as a possible D gene (6 bases). The CDR3 length is 15 residues. Between the trimmed V and J ends, which lost 3 bases and 3 bases, there was a span of 15 bases. Germline V gene sequence: CDR1 KGHSH, CDR2 LQKENI. Here the CDR3 DNA reads TGTGCCAGCTCACCTTACAGGGATCAGCTCTACGAGCAGTACTTC. Its protein product is CASSPYRDQLYEQYF.

This clonotype appeared once. The chain recombines TRBV7-3 with TRBJ2-1, with a possible D match to TRBD1 (5 bases). The CDR3 loop spans 15 amino acids. Trimming stripped 2 bases from V and 7 bases from J, with 15 bases between. CDR1 and CDR2 (germline): SGHTA, FQGTGA. The CDR3 sequence: CASSLGQNPQNEQFF. The CDR3 DNA reads as TGTGCCAGCAGCTTAGGACAAAACCCTCAGAATGAGCAGTTCTTC.

This clonotype occurred many times. J is TRBJ2-1 and V is TRBV3-1; D may be TRBD2 (6 bases). V was pared by 0 bases and J by 5 bases, with 11 bases between. The CDR3 totals 15 residues. CDR1 is LGHDT and CDR2 is YNNKEL in the germline V gene (reference sequence). The CDR3 nucleotides read TGTGCCAGCAGCCAAGATGGGGCGGGGAACAATGAGCAGTTCTTC. Translation gives CASSQDGAGNNEQFF.

In its sample, this clonotype was seen a few times. The rearrangement links TRBV5-1 to TRBJ2-2; weak D call: TRBD2 (6 bases). Germline V gene sequence: CDR1 SGHRS, CDR2 YFSETQ. The germline V and J ends were trimmed by 3 bases and 4 bases, with 13 bases remaining between them. The CDR3 spans 15 residues. The CDR3, as DNA: TGCGCCAGCAGCTGGACACTAGCAGGCACCGGGGAGCTGTTTTTT. Translating it yields CASSWTLAGTGELFF.

This clonotype was counted a single time. One junction end disagrees with the germline gene, perhaps due to a read error. This chain uses TRBV18 with TRBJ2-1; TRBD1 is a possible D gene (6 bases). The CDR3 length is 18 residues. The germline V gene has CDR1 KGHSH and CDR2 LQKENI. The CDR3 DNA is TGTGCCAGCTCACCACCATCAAACAGGGATTCCTCCTACAATGAGCAGTCCTTC. Translated: CASSPPSNRDSSYNEQSF.